Below, one T cell receptor (beta chain) is given with its context. This sample was included in a study of blood T cell repertoires in COVID-19. Study as a whole: Whether acute or convalescent, the COVID-19 samples came from the United States, Italy and Spain. The cDNA or gDNA used as material had been derived from T cells, B-cell-depleted T cells, or PBMCs.

Assay: immunoSEQ multiplex PCR; the TCRdb copy retains only in-frame clones and omits some. The sample includes about 100,000 clones, 80% to 90% of them seen just once. The participants were between roughly 18 and 100 years old and came from roughly 24 US areas. Symptom resolution, clearance, or two negative PCRs marked the recovered donors of Cohort 3. This sequence originates from a woman in her 50s who had recovered from COVID-19. The sample consisted of PBMCs or T cells enriched from blood (not recorded which).

CDR3 residues: CASSTPGHVPETQYF. CDR3 sequence (DNA): TGTGCCAGCAGCACCCCGGGACATGTACCAGAGACCCAGTACTTC. The gene calls are TRBV28 and TRBJ2-5, with D possibly TRBD1 on 6 matching bases. Per the germline V gene, CDR1 is MDHEN and CDR2 is SYDVKM. V was shortened by 6 bases and J by 4 bases, with 18 bases between the two germline ends. The CDR3 length is 15 residues.